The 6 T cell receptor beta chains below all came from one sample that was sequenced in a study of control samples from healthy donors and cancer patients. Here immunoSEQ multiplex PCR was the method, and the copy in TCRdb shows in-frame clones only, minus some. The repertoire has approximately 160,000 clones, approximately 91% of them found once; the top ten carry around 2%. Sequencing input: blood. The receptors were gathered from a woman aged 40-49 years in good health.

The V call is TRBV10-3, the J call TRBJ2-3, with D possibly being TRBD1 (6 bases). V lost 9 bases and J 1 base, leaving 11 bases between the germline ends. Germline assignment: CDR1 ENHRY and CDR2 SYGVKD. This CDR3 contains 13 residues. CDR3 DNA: TGTGCCATAAACAGGGACCGCACAGATACGCAGTATTTT. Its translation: CAINRDRTDTQYF.

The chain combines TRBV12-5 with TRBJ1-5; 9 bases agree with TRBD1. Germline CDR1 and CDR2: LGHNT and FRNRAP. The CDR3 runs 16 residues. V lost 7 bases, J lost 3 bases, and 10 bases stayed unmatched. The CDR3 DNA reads TGTGCTAGTGCCTTTGGGACAGGGTTAAACAATCAGCCCCAGCATTTT. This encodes CASAFGTGLNNQPQHF.

CDR3 sequence: CAITAGLTGYTF. The CDR3 DNA follows: TGTGCCATTACCGCAGGGCTAACGGGCTACACCTTC. The chain is built from TRBV6-5 and TRBJ1-2, with D perhaps matching TRBD1 (5 bases). The CDR3 has 12 residues. The V end lost 10 bases, the J end lost 8 bases, and 17 bases lay between the germline ends. The germline V gene encodes CDR1 MNHEY and CDR2 SVGAGI.

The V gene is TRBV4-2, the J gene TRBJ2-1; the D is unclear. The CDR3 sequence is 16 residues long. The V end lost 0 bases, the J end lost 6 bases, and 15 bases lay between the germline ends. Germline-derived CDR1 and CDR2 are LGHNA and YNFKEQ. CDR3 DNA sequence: TGTGCCAGCAGCCAAGATCATGGTAGCTACGTCAATGAGCAGTTCTTC. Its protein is CASSQDHGSYVNEQFF.

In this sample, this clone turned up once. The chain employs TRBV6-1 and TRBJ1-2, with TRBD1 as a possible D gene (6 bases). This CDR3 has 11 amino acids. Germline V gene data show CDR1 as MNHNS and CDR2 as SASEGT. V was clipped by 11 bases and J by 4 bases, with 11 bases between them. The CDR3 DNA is TGTGCCTTACAGGGTGGCTATGGCTACACCTTC. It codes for CALQGGYGYTF.

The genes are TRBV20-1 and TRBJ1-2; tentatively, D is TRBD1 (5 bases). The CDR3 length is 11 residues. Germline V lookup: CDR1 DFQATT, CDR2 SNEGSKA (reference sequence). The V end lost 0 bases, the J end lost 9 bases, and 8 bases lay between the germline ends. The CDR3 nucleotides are TGCAGTGCTAGAGATGAGGGGAGCTACACCTTC. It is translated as CSARDEGSYTF.